The 30 T cell receptor delta chains below were found in one sample sequenced in a study of γδ T cells in repeated Plasmodium falciparum infection (dated by TCRdb to the early 2020s). Vgamma9/Vdelta2+ and Vdelta2-negative gammadelta T cell populations were flow-sorted from peripheral blood mononuclear cells for bulk TCR repertoire analysis. Receptors were amplified or captured by multiplex PCR. For sequencing, an Illumina MiSeq was employed. Clones were re-identified by TCRdb from the public reads with CATT, and rows with the same DNA were merged. The sample yields tens of thousands of delta-chain clones; roughly 1.6% were counted once. The ten largest clonotypes hold over 7% of the sample. Sequencing was carried out using gamma-delta T cells from blood. These receptors all come from a pool of human donors (malaria-infected and uninfected, not separated).

With respect to this clone: This likely stems from a read error, as it lies one base from a far larger clone. The same CDR3 is also encoded by other DNA sequences in this sample. The chain uses TRDV1 and TRDJ1; 10 positions match TRDD3. The J gene is not listed in TCRdb, so it was assigned here from a DNA match to germline. Germline V gene data show CDR1 as TSWWSYY and CDR2 as QGS. The CDR3 is 16 amino acids. For the CDR3, the DNA is TGCGCTCTTGGGGGCCTCCCGAGGGGGGGGATACGCAAACTCATCTTT. Residues: CALGGLPRGGIRKLIF.

In its sample, this clone was seen many times. The TCRdb record carries a much larger clone's protein, which differs from this DNA's translation at residue 5; a read error is the likely cause, and the protein listed here is the DNA translation. The CDR3 is CALGGVFLPSTLGINSDKLIF. CDR3 in DNA: TGTGCTCTTGGGGGGGTATTCCTACCCTCAACGCTGGGGATCAATAGCGATAAACTCATCTTT. The rearrangement joins TRDV1 to TRDJ1; possibly TRDD2 for D (7 bases). The CDR3 has 21 residues. From germline, CDR1 is TSWWSYY and CDR2 QGS. Trimming took 4 bases from V and 4 from J, leaving 34 bases between them.

This clone was found a few times. The genes are TRDV1 and TRDJ1, with 8 bases identical to TRDD3. TCRdb is silent on the J gene; assignment here came from matching the DNA to germline. V lost 3 bases to trimming and J lost 0 bases; unmatched junction nucleotides: 27. This CDR3 region has 23 residues. From germline, CDR1 is TSWWSYY and CDR2 QGS. CDR3 protein: CALGEPSPKPNVWGYRYTDKLIF. The CDR3 bases are TGTGCTCTTGGGGAGCCTTCCCCGAAACCCAACGTCTGGGGATACCGGTACACCGATAAACTCATCTTT.

In regard to this clone: The protein TCRdb gives is from a much larger clone and does not agree with this DNA's translation at residue 7, likely a read error; the protein shown here comes from the DNA. The chain links TRDV1 to TRDJ1, with 8 bases fitting TRDD3. V gave up 6 bases and J gave up 0 bases; unmatched junction bases: 12. The CDR3 is made up of 17 amino acids. In germline, CDR1 is TSWWSYY, CDR2 QGS. CDR3 in DNA: TGTGCTCTTGGCTGGGGGAAAACACTTCAGTACACCGATAAACTCATCTTT. This sequence encodes CALGWGKTLQYTDKLIF.

This clone was seen repeatedly, ten times or more. One base separates it from a far larger clone, so it is likely a read error. The identical CDR3 is also encoded by other nucleotide sequences in the sample. The CDR3: CALPAGTKGTDKLIF. The CDR3 bases are TGTGCCTTGCCGGCGGGGACCAAGGGGACCGATAAACTCATCTTC. This rearrangement joins TRDV3 to TRDJ1; D might be TRDD3 (5 bases). The germline V gene encodes CDR1 TVYSNPD and CDR2 GDNSRS (reference sequence). The CDR3 extends over 15 amino acids.

On this clone itself: A read error likely explains why the TCRdb protein, taken from a much larger clone, differs from this DNA's translation at residue 5; the protein shown is translated from the DNA. The rearrangement joins TRDV1 to TRDJ1; 11 nucleotides match TRDD3. TCRdb supplies no J gene; here it was assigned by aligning the nucleotide sequence to germline. Trimming took 4 bases from V and 0 from J; bases not matched to a gene: 22. Germline V gives CDR1 TSWWSYY, CDR2 QGS. There are 22 residues in the CDR3. CDR3 nucleotides: TGTGCTCTTGGGGGACCTTCCTACGGTCTACTGGGGGATATTTGCTACACCGATAAACTCATCTTT. Translated, it gives CALGGPSYGLLGDICYTDKLIF.

This clone was found a few times. This likely stems from a read error, as it lies one base from a far larger clone. Other DNA sequences in the same sample also yield this CDR3. The J gene is TRDJ1, the V gene TRDV2, with 9 bases matching TRDD3. TCRdb supplies no J gene; here it was assigned by aligning the nucleotide sequence to germline. Germline V gene data show CDR1 as GEAIGNYY and CDR2 as EKD. The CDR3 runs to 17 residues. CDR3 sequence reads: CACERLGDTHDTDKLIF. CDR3 bases: TGTGCCTGTGAGAGACTCGGGGATACGCATGACACCGACAAACTCATCTTT.

This clone appeared a few times. TCRdb attributes to this sequence the protein of a much larger clone, which differs from the DNA translation at residue 16; a read error is likely, and the protein displayed is translated from the DNA. This chain links TRDV2 with TRDJ1; 12 bases fit TRDD3. From germline, CDR1 is GEAIGNYY and CDR2 EKD. This CDR3 spans 19 amino acids. The DNA for the CDR3 is TGTGCCTGTGACACCCTTAGGCTGGGGGATACGGGATCCACCGATAATCTCATCTTT. It is translated as CACDTLRLGDTGSTDNLIF.

This clone has just a few counts. TCRdb attributes to this sequence the protein of a much larger clone, which differs from the DNA translation at residue 20; a read error is likely, and the protein displayed is translated from the DNA. This chain links TRDV1 with TRDJ1, with a weak D call TRDD3 (9 bases). The CDR3 contains 22 residues. CDR1 and CDR2 from the germline V gene are TSWWSYY and QGS. The CDR3 bases are TGTGCTCTTGGGGAATTTACGCGTCTTCCTACTTATTGGGGGATAACAGGCGATAAACCCATCTTT. Residues: CALGEFTRLPTYWGITGDKPIF.

This clone was counted between two and nine times. A single base is all that separates this from a far larger clone, so a read error is likely. Other DNA sequences in the sample encode the same CDR3. The chain joins TRDV1 to TRDJ1; 7 positions match TRDD3. The J gene, not given by TCRdb, was assigned here from a germline match of the nucleotide sequence. The germline V gene encodes CDR1 TSWWSYY and CDR2 QGS. CDR3 length: 23 amino acids. The junction had 31 bases not matched to a gene; V was cut back by 4 bases and J by 2 bases. The DNA for the CDR3 is TGTGCTCTTGGGGCTCGATTCCCAAAATTATACTGGGGAATACGCACCGAAACCGATAAACTCATCTTT. This encodes CALGARFPKLYWGIRTETDKLIF.

In this sample, this clone is medium-sized. This CDR3 is CALGEALFLRWAPGGSRLRGYKLIF. In DNA, the CDR3 is TGTGCTCTTGGGGAGGCCCTATTCCTACGTTGGGCGCCTGGGGGATCCCGCCTACGGGGCTATAAACTCATCTTT. The chain recombines TRDV1 with TRDJ1; TRDD3 agrees at 9 bases. The CDR3 is made up of 25 amino acids. The junction had 38 bases not matched to a gene; V was cut back by 3 bases and J by 6 bases. Per the germline V gene, CDR1 is TSWWSYY and CDR2 is QGS.

This clone was seen only a few times. The same CDR3 is also encoded by other DNA sequences in this sample. This chain joins TRDV1 and TRDJ1, with D perhaps TRDD2 or TRDD3 (8 bases each). Per the germline V gene, CDR1 is TSWWSYY and CDR2 is QGS. V shed 2 bases and J shed 0 bases, with 40 bases lying between them. The CDR3 has 25 amino acids. CDR3 sequence (DNA): TGTGCTCTTGGGGAAAGAAGCTTCCTACATGGTACTGGGGGGTACGCCGGGCTGTACACCGATAAACTCATCTTT. Protein product: CALGERSFLHGTGGYAGLYTDKLIF.

This clone has at least ten counts. A far larger clone is one base from this, pointing to a likely read error. Other DNA sequences in the same sample also yield this CDR3. V gene TRDV2 combines with J gene TRDJ3, with 13 bases identical to TRDD3. TCRdb gives no J gene; it was assigned here by matching the DNA to germline. CDR1 and CDR2 from the germline V gene are GEAIGNYY and EKD. The CDR3 consists of 21 residues. The CDR3 loop is CACESVLGDTRSSWDTRQMFF. DNA for the CDR3: TGTGCCTGTGAGTCCGTACTGGGGGATACGCGTAGCTCCTGGGACACCAGACAGATGTTTTTC.

Concerning this clone: TCRdb lists the protein of a much larger clone for this DNA, which differs at residue 11, so this is likely a read error; the protein given here is translated from the DNA itself. The V and J genes are TRDV1 and TRDJ1, with D possibly TRDD3 on 6 matching bases. This CDR3 comprises 16 residues. Germline lookup yields CDR1 TSWWSYY and CDR2 QGS. The germline V and J ends were trimmed by 2 bases and 10 bases, with 23 bases remaining between them. The CDR3 DNA sequence: TGTGCTCTTGGGGAATTGGCCTTGCTGGGGAATACAAGACTCATCTTT. Its protein product is CALGELALLGNTRLIF.

Remarks on this clone: This DNA translates differently at residue 5 from the TCRdb protein, which is that of a much larger clone; a read error is likely, and the protein shown is the DNA's own translation. The chain carries TRDV2 and TRDJ1, with TRDD3 identical over 11 bases. Matching the DNA to germline supplied the J gene, which TCRdb does not give. The CDR3 runs 19 residues. V lost 3 bases to trimming and J lost 1 base; unmatched junction nucleotides: 15. Germline V gene data show CDR1 as GEAIGNYY and CDR2 as EKD. The CDR3 loop reads CACDATYGMGDTRTDKLIF. Here the CDR3 DNA reads TGTGCCTGTGACGCCACCTACGGGATGGGGGATACGCGCACCGATAAACTCATCTTT.

This clone was picked up a small number of times. TCRdb has a much larger clone's protein, which differs at residue 16 from the translation of this DNA, likely because of a read error; what is shown is the protein translated from the DNA. This chain connects TRDV1 to TRDJ1; the D is unclear. Here the J gene came from matching the DNA to germline, since TCRdb omits it. The CDR3 consists of 20 residues. Looked up from germline, CDR1 is TSWWSYY and CDR2 is QGS. The CDR3 region has the DNA TGTGCTCTTGGGGAAAGACAAACCCCAGGAGTACTTCTCCACACCGGTAAACTCATCTTT. This gives the protein CALGERQTPGVLLHTGKLIF.

This clone was observed a few times. TCRdb pairs this DNA with a much larger clone's protein that differs at residue 6, likely a read error; the protein shown was translated from the DNA. The rearrangement links TRDV1 to TRDJ1; 11 nucleotides align to TRDD3. The J gene was not available in TCRdb and was assigned here by matching the DNA to germline segments. With V trimmed by 2 bases and J by 3 bases, 20 bases remained unmatched. The germline gives CDR1 TSWWSYY, CDR2 QGS. CDR3 size: 21 residues. This CDR3 is CALGESVSGGYAPQDADKLIF. The CDR3 DNA is TGTGCTCTTGGGGAAAGCGTTAGTGGGGGATACGCACCACAAGACGCCGATAAACTCATCTTT.

The J gene is TRDJ1, the V gene TRDV1; 9 bases match TRDD3. TCRdb is silent on the J gene; assignment here came from matching the DNA to germline. This CDR3 spans 23 amino acids. Germline V gene sequence: CDR1 TSWWSYY, CDR2 QGS. The J segment lost 0 bases and the V segment lost 1 base, leaving 24 bases of the junction unmatched. Here the CDR3 reads CALGERRTGPTWGIQLYTDKLIF. DNA for the CDR3: TGTGCTCTTGGGGAACGACGAACCGGACCGACCTGGGGGATCCAGCTGTACACCGATAAACTCATCTTT.

As concerns this clone: TCRdb's protein, taken from a much larger clone, differs from this DNA's translation at residue 7, likely owing to a read error; the protein displayed comes from the DNA. V and J are TRDV1 and TRDJ1, with a weak D call TRDD2 (5 bases). In the absence of a J gene in TCRdb, the DNA was matched to germline to assign it here. The CDR3 is made up of 19 amino acids. Trimming stripped 10 bases from V and 1 base from J, with 31 bases between. Germline values: CDR1 TSWWSYY, CDR2 QGS. The CDR3 sequence: CAPQGLLPPSYEVTDKLIF. The CDR3 DNA follows: TGTGCTCCGCAGGGCCTTCTCCCTCCATCGTACGAGGTCACCGATAAACTCATCTTT.

As for this clone: TCRdb records a much larger clone's protein for this DNA, with a difference at residue 4 that likely arises from a read error; the protein given is the translation of the DNA. The chain uses TRDV1 and TRDJ1; no definite D call. No J gene is reported in TCRdb; it was inferred here by comparing the DNA with germline. CDR1 is TSWWSYY and CDR2 is QGS in the germline V gene. The CDR3 length is 16 residues. V lost 7 bases and J lost 0, with 18 bases in between. This chain's CDR3 is CALEDPLTGYTDKLIF. CDR3 bases: TGTGCTCTTGAGGACCCATTAACCGGGTACACCGATAAACTCATCTTT.

This clone was detected only a few times. Translating this DNA gives a protein that differs at residue 20 from the TCRdb one, which belongs to a much larger clone; a read error is likely, and the protein shown is this translation. The V gene is given as TRDV1, and no J gene call is available; no check of the table's D call, TRDD3, against the DNA was made. Per germline, CDR1 TSWWSYY and CDR2 QGS. The CDR3 is 21 amino acids. The CDR3 bases are TGTGCTCTTGGGGAACGGAGCTTCCCAGGCCTCCTGGGGACGGTAACCGATAAACTCACCTTT. This codes for CALGERSFPGLLGTVTDKLTF.

Turning to this clone: It differs at one base from a far larger clone, so likely a read error. This sample also contains other DNA sequences that code for the same CDR3. V and J are TRDV2 and TRDJ1, with D perhaps TRDD3 (5 bases). The J gene is absent in TCRdb and was assigned here via DNA matching to germline. The CDR3 spans 18 residues. Looked up from germline, CDR1 is GEAIGNYY and CDR2 is EKD. The CDR3 is CACDTSTTWAPYTDKLIF. In DNA, the CDR3 is TGTGCCTGTGACACATCTACGACCTGGGCCCCGTACACCGACAAACTCATCTTT.

This clone was seen a handful of times. A read error may be the cause here, since a much bigger clone is one base away. Other nucleotide sequences from this sample produce the same CDR3. The V and J genes are TRDV2 and TRDJ1; D remains unclear. TCRdb does not report a J gene; here it was assigned by matching the DNA to germline references. This CDR3 is 16 amino acids long. Germline V gives CDR1 GEAIGNYY, CDR2 EKD. V was trimmed by 4 bases and J by 0 bases, leaving 17 bases between them. DNA for the CDR3: TGTGCCTGTGAGACGCTTAACTCCCTGTACACCGATAAACTCATCTTT. Translated: CACETLNSLYTDKLIF.

This clone has ten or more counts. A much larger clone lies one base from this, so it may be a read error. This sequence joins TRDV1 and TRDJ1; weak D call: TRDD3 (5 bases). The CDR3 has 25 amino acids. CDR1 and CDR2 from the germline V gene are TSWWSYY and QGS. V lost 2 bases and J lost 3, with 43 bases in between. The CDR3 DNA reads as TGTGCTCTTGGGGAAGTGCCTAAACGGAGTCCCCGGATCATGGGGAATACGCGTCCATCCGATAAACTCATCTTT. The encoded protein is CALGEVPKRSPRIMGNTRPSDKLIF.

This clone appeared a few times. The chain recombines TRDV2 with TRDJ1; 10 bases are a match to TRDD3. Assignment of the J gene here rests on matching the DNA to germline, because TCRdb gives none. V dropped 5 bases and J dropped 0; count of bases not matched to a gene: 11. In germline, CDR1 is GEAIGNYY, CDR2 EKD. CDR3 length: 17 residues. The CDR3: CACVRLAGDTYTDKLIF. The CDR3 coding sequence is TGTGCCTGTGTTAGGCTTGCGGGGGATACGTACACCGATAAACTCATCTTT.

This clone was seen repeatedly, ten times or more. The CDR3 loop reads CACDTVSTGDFTQYTDKLIF. The CDR3 nucleotides read TGTGCCTGTGACACCGTAAGTACTGGGGATTTTACTCAGTACACCGATAAACTCATCTTT. The genes are TRDV2 and TRDJ1, with 7 nucleotides matching TRDD3. Because TCRdb records no J gene, it was assigned here through a match of the DNA to germline. The CDR3 loop spans 20 amino acids. Germline values: CDR1 GEAIGNYY, CDR2 EKD. Trimming took 0 bases from V and 0 from J; bases not matched to a gene: 18.

There are a few counts of this clone. The protein recorded in TCRdb matches a much larger clone and deviates from this DNA's translation at residue 6, suggesting a read error; the protein here is obtained by translating the DNA. The J gene is TRDJ1, the V gene TRDV2; 10 nucleotides match TRDD3. TCRdb does not report a J gene; here it was assigned by matching the DNA to germline references. CDR1 and CDR2 from the germline V gene are GEAIGNYY and EKD. Trimming took 0 bases from V and 0 from J; bases not matched to a gene: 6. CDR3 length: 17 residues. The CDR3: CACDTAPTGGYTDKLIF. In DNA form, the CDR3 reads TGTGCCTGTGACACCGCCCCTACTGGGGGATACACCGATAAACTCATCTTT.

This clone has a handful of counts. The TCRdb protein, from a much larger clone, departs from this DNA's translation at residue 5, likely by read error; the protein shown derives from the DNA. V usage is TRDV1 and J usage is TRDJ1; 8 bases line up with TRDD3. TCRdb gives no J gene; it was assigned here by matching the DNA to germline. The CDR3 length is 21 residues. Germline-derived CDR1 and CDR2 are TSWWSYY and QGS. Germline trimming cut 5 bases from V and 0 bases from J; bases unmatched to any gene: 23. The CDR3 DNA sequence: TGTGCTCTTGGGAAATTGGCCTTCCCGAATACTGGGGGCACTTACACCGATAAACTCATCTTT. Amino acids: CALGKLAFPNTGGTYTDKLIF.

Turning to this clone: TCRdb records a much larger clone's protein for this DNA, with a difference at residue 8 that likely arises from a read error; the protein given is the translation of the DNA. The chain carries TRDV1 and TRDJ1, with D possibly TRDD3 on 6 matching bases. Trimming removed 3 bases from V and 0 bases from J, with 32 bases in between. From germline, CDR1 is TSWWSYY and CDR2 QGS. The CDR3 contains 22 residues. The DNA of the CDR3 is TGTGCTCTTGGGGATGGTAGAGCCTCGGGGTTCTCGGGGGAACCTTACACCGATAAACTCATCTTT. This sequence encodes CALGDGRASGFSGEPYTDKLIF.

Concerning this clone: The protein in TCRdb stems from a much larger clone and differs at residues 5 and 11 from this DNA's translation, likely a read error; here the protein is translated from the DNA. The chain has TRDV2 and TRDJ1, with TRDD3 matching over 7 bases. Germline V gives CDR1 GEAIGNYY, CDR2 EKD. This CDR3 comprises 17 residues. V lost 1 base, J lost 3 bases, and 13 bases stayed unmatched. The CDR3 loop is CACDTSRTGGSPDKLIF. The CDR3 DNA reads TGTGCCTGTGACACATCACGCACGGGGGGATCCCCCGATAAACTCATCTTT.